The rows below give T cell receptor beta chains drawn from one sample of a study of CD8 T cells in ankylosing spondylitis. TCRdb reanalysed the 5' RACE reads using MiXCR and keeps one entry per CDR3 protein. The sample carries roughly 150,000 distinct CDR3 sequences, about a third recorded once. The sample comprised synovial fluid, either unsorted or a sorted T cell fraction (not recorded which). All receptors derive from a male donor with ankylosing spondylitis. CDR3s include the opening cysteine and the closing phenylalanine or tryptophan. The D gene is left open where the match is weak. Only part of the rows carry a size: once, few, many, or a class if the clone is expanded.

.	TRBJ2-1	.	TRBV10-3	TGTGCCATCAGTGAGTCACAGAGCTCCTACAATGAGCAGTTCTTC	CAISESQSSYNEQFF
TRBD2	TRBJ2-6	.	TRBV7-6	TGTGCCAGCAGTTCTGGGACTAGCGGGAGCTCTGGGGCCAACGTCCTGACTTTC	CASSSGTSGSSGANVLTF
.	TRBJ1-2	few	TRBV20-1	TGCAGTGCTAGCAGGGCTAATTATGGCTACACCTTC	CSASRANYGYTF
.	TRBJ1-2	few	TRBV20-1	TGCAGTGCTAGAAACCCTAAGACAGTCTATGGCTACACCTTC	CSARNPKTVYGYTF
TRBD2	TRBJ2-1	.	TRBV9	TGTGCCAGCAGCGTAGAGGGACTAGCATTGAATGAGCAGTTCTTC	CASSVEGLALNEQFF
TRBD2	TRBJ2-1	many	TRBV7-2	TGTGCCAGCACCTTCGGGGCTAGCGGTTACAATGAGCAGTTCTTC	CASTFGASGYNEQFF
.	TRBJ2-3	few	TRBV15	TGTGCCACCAGCAGAGATCCTAGCTCCACGGATACGCAGTATTTT	CATSRDPSSTDTQYF
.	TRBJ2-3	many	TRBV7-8	TGTGCCAGCAGCTTAGTCTTCGCAGATACGCAGTATTTT	CASSLVFADTQYF
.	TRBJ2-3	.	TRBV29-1	TGCAGCGTTGAAGATTCGGCAGGGAAGACAGATACGCAGTATTTT	CSVEDSAGKTDTQYF
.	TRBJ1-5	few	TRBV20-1	TGCAGTGCTCTAAGCAGTAGGGGCTGGGACAATCAGCCCCAGCATTTT	CSALSSRGWDNQPQHF
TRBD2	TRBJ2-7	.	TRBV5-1	TGCGCCAGCAGCTTGGCTAGCGGGGCAAGCTCCTACGAGCAGTACTTC	CASSLASGASSYEQYF
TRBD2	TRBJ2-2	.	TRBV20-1	TGCAGTGCTAGAACGGAGCGGGGGGGCCCCACTCGCACCGGGGAGCTGTTTTTT	CSARTERGGPTRTGELFF
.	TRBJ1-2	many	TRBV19	TGTGCCAGTAGTATCATCACAGGCAACTATGGCTACACCTTC	CASSIITGNYGYTF
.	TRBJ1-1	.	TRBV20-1	TGCAGTGCTATGTCAGGCGTCGATACTGAAGCTTTCTTT	CSAMSGVDTEAFF
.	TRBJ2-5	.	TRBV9	TGTGCCAGCAGCGTAGAGCCCAGGGAGACCCAGTACTTC	CASSVEPRETQYF
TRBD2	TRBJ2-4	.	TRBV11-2	TGTGCCAGCAGCCCAGGGCTAGCGGAGTTCCAGTACTTC	CASSPGLAEFQYF
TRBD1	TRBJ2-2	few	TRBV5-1	TGCGCCAGCACCGAACAGGGGTGGGAGCTGTTTTTT	CASTEQGWELFF
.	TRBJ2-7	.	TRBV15	TGTGCCACCAGCAGAGATGTCGGTGGCTACGAGCAGTACTTC	CATSRDVGGYEQYF
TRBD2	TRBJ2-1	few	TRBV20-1	TGCAGTGCTAGATGGCTAGCGGGAGGCAATGAGCAGTTCTTC	CSARWLAGGNEQFF
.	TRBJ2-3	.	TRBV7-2	TGTGCCAGCAGCTTAGTAGGTGGGGGCACAGATACGCAGTATTTT	CASSLVGGGTDTQYF
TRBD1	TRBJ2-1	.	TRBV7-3	TGTGCCAGCAGCTCCCTACCGGGACAGGGGGCGAATGAGCAGTTCTTC	CASSSLPGQGANEQFF
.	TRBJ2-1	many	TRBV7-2	TGTGCCAGCAGCTTATCGGGGACGACCTTCAATGAGCAGTTCTTC	CASSLSGTTFNEQFF
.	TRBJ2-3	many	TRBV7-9	TGTGCCAGCAGCCAAGTCACAGATACGCAGTATTTT	CASSQVTDTQYF
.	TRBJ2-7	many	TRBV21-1	TGTGCCAGCACCAAGGGAATAGGGCACTACGAGCAGTACTTC	CASTKGIGHYEQYF
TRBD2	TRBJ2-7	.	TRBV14	TGTGCCAGCAGCGCACTAGCGGGAGACTCCTACGAGCAGTACTTC	CASSALAGDSYEQYF
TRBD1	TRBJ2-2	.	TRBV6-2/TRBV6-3	TGTGCCAGCAGACCCATCGACAGGGGATTCGCCGGGGAGCTGTTTTTT	CASRPIDRGFAGELFF
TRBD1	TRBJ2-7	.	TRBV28	TGTGCCGCCGCTGGGGCAGGGGGAGACTACGAGCAGTACTTC	CAAAGAGGDYEQYF